The 21 T cell receptor beta chains below all came from one sample that was sequenced in a study of blood T cells in healthy people across ages (dated by TCRdb to the mid-2010s). Receptor amplification or capture employed 5' RACE. A second PCR of roughly 7 to 12 cycles was run with a J-beta primer mix and a sample-barcoded 5' primer. TCRdb redid the processing of the public reads, applying fastp at Q25 and MiXCR, and retained in-frame beta chains. Every CDR3 protein is listed once, alongside the most common genes and DNA of its rows. The sample table shows some 1.8 million distinct CDR3 sequences, and about two fifths are seen once. The leading ten clones occupy 23% of the sample. The material sequenced was blood. The receptors stem from a human donor in good health.

The chain has TRBV5-1 and TRBJ1-2; TRBD1 aligns across 9 bases. Germline V gene data show CDR1 as SGHRS and CDR2 as YFSETQ. V trimming: 4 bases; J trimming: 7 bases; junction bases outside the gene matches: 8. The CDR3 loop spans 14 amino acids. The CDR3 nucleotides are TGCGCCAGCAGCGATCCCGGGACAGGGCCTGGCTACACCTTC. It is translated as CASSDPGTGPGYTF.

The chain links TRBV25-1 to TRBJ2-5, with 7 positions matching TRBD1. Germline CDR1 is MGHDK and CDR2 is SYGVNS. V dropped 2 bases and J dropped 1; count of bases not matched to a gene: 4. This CDR3 is built from 15 residues. This CDR3 reads CASSETGQIQETQYF. CDR3 in DNA: TGTGCCAGCAGTGAAACGGGACAGATCCAAGAGACCCAGTACTTC.

This clonotype was counted between two and nine times. J is TRBJ2-7 and V is TRBV5-1, with D perhaps TRBD2 (6 bases). Trimming cost V 5 bases and J 1 base, with 13 bases left between them. The CDR3 contains 14 residues. Germline V CDR1 and CDR2: SGHRS, YFSETQ. The DNA of the CDR3 is TGCGCCAGCAGAGGTGGCGGGGAATCCTACGAGCAGTACTTC. Translated, it gives CASRGGGESYEQYF.

This chain joins TRBV20-1 and TRBJ2-4; D is unclear. V was clipped by 6 bases and J by 12 bases, with 24 bases between them. CDR1 is DFQATT, CDR2 SNEGSKA, per germline (reference sequence). The CDR3 is made up of 14 amino acids. CDR3 DNA sequence: TGCAGTGCCCACGCCCCGGGCAGACTGGGCACTCAGTACTTC. Its translation is CSAHAPGRLGTQYF.

This clonotype was observed a single time. The chain employs TRBV7-8 and TRBJ2-7; D ambiguous. Germline CDR1 reads SGHVS; CDR2 reads FQNEAQ. CDR3 length: 14 residues. With 0 bases removed from V and 0 bases from J, the gap between germline ends came to 6 bases. The CDR3 is CASSLARLSYEQYF. DNA for the CDR3: TGTGCCAGCAGCTTAGCCAGGCTCTCCTACGAGCAGTACTTC.

There are a few counts of this clonotype. The chain is built from TRBV6-5 and TRBJ1-2; TRBD1 matches 9 bases. Germline V CDR1 and CDR2: MNHEY, SVGAGI. With 0 bases clipped from V and 7 bases from J, the junction kept 9 bases outside the gene matches. The CDR3 runs 16 residues. CDR3 DNA sequence: TGTGCCAGCAGTTACTCGTACGCGGGACAGGGCTCTGGCTACACCTTC. As protein: CASSYSYAGQGSGYTF.

The chain is built from TRBV5-1 and TRBJ2-3; D is uncertain. The V and J ends lost 1 base and 5 bases respectively, with 11 bases between them. CDR1 and CDR2 (germline): SGHRS, YFSETQ. This CDR3 is built from 14 residues. The CDR3 sequence: CASSLYSGKDTQYF. The CDR3 region has the DNA TGCGCCAGCAGCTTGTACAGTGGAAAAGATACGCAGTATTTT.

This clonotype has just a few counts. The chain uses TRBV24-1 and TRBJ2-1, with TRBD2 identical over 11 bases. This CDR3 spans 16 amino acids. The V gene end was trimmed by 3 bases and the J gene end by 8 bases; junction bases not matched to a gene: 8. The germline CDR1 and CDR2 sequences are KGHDR and SFDVKD. As DNA, the CDR3 is TGTGCCACCAGTGATGGAGCGACTAGCGGGGATGATGAGCAGTTCTTC. Amino acid sequence: CATSDGATSGDDEQFF.

The chain combines TRBV11-2 with TRBJ1-2; the D gene is possibly TRBD1 (6 bases). This CDR3 comprises 15 residues. V lost 5 bases and J lost 7, with 20 bases in between. Germline V lookup: CDR1 SGHAT, CDR2 FQNNGV. CDR3 region: CASSPREGVVSGYTF. The CDR3 nucleotides are TGTGCCAGCAGCCCCAGGGAGGGGGTTGTTTCTGGCTACACCTTC. The full variable domain, with the rest looked up from reference TRBV11-2 and TRBJ1-2, is EAGVAQSPRYKIIEKRQSVAFWCNPISGHATLYWYQQILGQGPKLLIQFQNNGVVDDSQLPKDRFSAERLKGVDSTLKIQPAKLEDSAVYLCASSPREGVVSGYTFGSGTRLTVV.

This clonotype has a handful of counts. The CDR3, as DNA: TGTGCCAGCAGTTTTAATCCGGGACAGGGGAGAGGCTACACCTTC. Its protein is CASSFNPGQGRGYTF. The chain joins TRBV6-6 to TRBJ1-2, with 10 nucleotides matching TRBD1. The CDR3 loop spans 15 amino acids. CDR1 is MNHNY, CDR2 SVGAGI, per germline (reference sequence). V gave up 4 bases and J gave up 8 bases; unmatched junction bases: 10.

There are a few counts of this clonotype. This rearrangement joins TRBV7-8 to TRBJ2-1; TRBD2 aligns across 12 bases. Trimming took 3 bases from V and 9 from J; bases not matched to a gene: 6. The germline gives CDR1 SGHVS, CDR2 FQNEAQ. The CDR3 length is 15 residues. The CDR3 reads CASSLSSGGATEQFF. CDR3 bases: TGTGCCAGCAGCTTGTCTAGCGGGGGGGCCACTGAGCAGTTCTTC.

The CDR3 here is CASFEGQGNYNEQFF. The CDR3 DNA follows: TGTGCCAGCTTTGAGGGACAGGGAAATTACAATGAGCAGTTCTTC. V and J are TRBV12-3 or TRBV12-4 and TRBJ2-1, with 9 bases that match TRBD1. The length of the CDR3 is 15 residues. V dropped 8 bases and J dropped 4; count of bases not matched to a gene: 9.

This clonotype has more than one count but fewer than ten. The genes are TRBV11-1 and TRBJ2-6; D not resolved. The germline V gene has CDR1 SGHAT and CDR2 FQDESV (reference sequence). V gave up 6 bases and J gave up 3 bases, with 9 bases separating them. CDR3 length: 14 amino acids. As DNA, the CDR3 is TGTGCCAGCAGACCTCCAGGTGGGGCCAACGTCCTGACTTTC. Amino acid sequence: CASRPPGGANVLTF.

The chain recombines TRBV7-9 with TRBJ2-3, with D possibly TRBD2 on 5 matching bases. Per germline, CDR1 SEHNR and CDR2 FQNEAQ (reference sequence). The CDR3 spans 13 residues. With 5 bases removed from V and 7 bases from J, the gap between germline ends came to 13 bases. In DNA, the CDR3 is TGTGCCAGCAGCCAGGACCGACTATATACGCAGTATTTT. Translated: CASSQDRLYTQYF. Full variable domain (remainder filled in from reference TRBV7-9 and TRBJ2-3): DTGVSQNPRHKITKRGQNVTFRCDPISEHNRLYWYRQTLGQGPEFLTYFQNEAQLEKSRLLSDRFSAERPKGSFSTLEIQRTEQGDSAMYLCASSQDRLYTQYFGPGTRLTVL.

This clonotype was seen a few times. Germline is not matched at one junction end, which may reflect a read error. The chain employs TRBV27 and TRBJ2-7; 7 bases map to TRBD1. Germline V lookup: CDR1 MNHEY, CDR2 SMNVEV (reference sequence). The CDR3 contains 15 residues. The CDR3 DNA reads TGCGCCAGCAGTTTAGAGGGGGCGTACGCCTACGAGCAGTACTTC. The encoded protein is CASSLEGAYAYEQYF.

V is TRBV7-2 and J is TRBJ1-2; no reliable D call. V was cut by 1 base and J by 8 bases, with 17 bases left in between. This CDR3 is 15 amino acids long. Per the germline V gene, CDR1 is SGHTA and CDR2 is FQGNSA. The CDR3 region is CASSLGAAVGMGYTF. DNA of the CDR3: TGTGCCAGCAGCTTAGGGGCGGCCGTTGGTATGGGCTACACCTTC.

This clonotype was recorded a few times. The chain is built from TRBV20-1 and TRBJ1-2; D might be TRBD1 (5 bases). The germline V gene has CDR1 DFQATT and CDR2 SNEGSKA (reference sequence). The CDR3 extends over 12 amino acids. Trimming took 4 bases from V and 6 from J, leaving 12 bases between them. The CDR3: CSATGQGNGYTF. The CDR3 DNA reads TGCAGTGCTACCGGTCAGGGCAATGGCTACACCTTC.

This clonotype was detected only a few times. The J gene is TRBJ2-5, the V gene TRBV7-6; D uncertain. This CDR3 contains 14 residues. V dropped 4 bases and J dropped 5 bases, with 14 bases sitting between them. Germline CDR1 SGHVS, CDR2 FNYEAQ. For the CDR3, the DNA is TGTGCCAGCAGCTCCGTGGATTATGTGGAGACCCAGTACTTC. This codes for CASSSVDYVETQYF.

J is TRBJ2-1 and V is TRBV29-1; D is unresolved. Per germline, CDR1 SQVTM and CDR2 ANQGSEA. V was cut by 4 bases and J by 4 bases, with 17 bases left in between. CDR3 length: 15 amino acids. Written as DNA, the CDR3 is TGCAGCGTTGTCTCTCTGGAGTCCTCTTACAATGAGCAGTTCTTC. This sequence encodes CSVVSLESSYNEQFF.

This clonotype occurred a few times. J is TRBJ2-7 and V is TRBV7-9; D not resolved. The CDR3 totals 15 residues. The germline gives CDR1 SEHNR, CDR2 FQNEAQ (reference sequence). V dropped 6 bases and J dropped 3 bases, with 18 bases sitting between them. In nucleotides, the CDR3 is TGTGCCAGCAGTATGGGGAAACAGACTTTCTACGAGCAGTACTTC. As protein: CASSMGKQTFYEQYF.

This clonotype was detected ten times or more. The gene calls are TRBV29-1 and TRBJ2-7, with D possibly TRBD2 on 6 matching bases. The CDR3 is 13 amino acids. Between the trimmed V and J ends, which lost 7 bases and 0 bases, there was a span of 13 bases. Germline lookup yields CDR1 SQVTM and CDR2 ANQGSEA. This CDR3 is CSARWGDSYEQYF. In DNA form, the CDR3 reads TGCAGCGCCCGTTGGGGGGACTCCTACGAGCAGTACTTC.